This entry is about one TCR beta chain. Seattle-derived patients entered the study during active infection and were followed longitudinally. V was pared by 5 bases and J by 6 bases, with 7 bases of the junction left unmatched. This CDR3 is built from 14 residues. Germline-derived CDR1 and CDR2 are SGHNT and YENEEA. Assay used: immunoSEQ multiplex PCR; TCRdb lists only in-frame clones, some missing. Counted here are around 250,000 clones, around 90% occurring once; the ten biggest clones make up 2.1%. The source of the sample is a study of blood T cell repertoires in COVID-19. V gene TRBV11-3 combines with J gene TRBJ2-5; 9 positions match TRBD1. The sample comprised peripheral blood. The receptor's source is a woman aged 60-70 years with COVID-19, enrolled during active disease. The DNA of the CDR3 is TGTGCCAGCAGCAACCGGACAGGGGCTAAGACCCAGTACTTC. Its translation: CASSNRTGAKTQYF.